These 21 T cell receptor beta chains share one sample of origin, sequenced in a study of T cell changes during pregnancy in multiple sclerosis (dated by TCRdb to between 2019 and 2020). Preparation of the library involved the immunoSEQ multiplex PCR assay. TCRdb obtained this table from immuneACCESS and retained in-frame rearrangements with V and J assigned. These tables miss some clones; where compared with another copy, unresolved V genes account for less than half of the shortfall, and the remainder is unexplained. The sample records about 55,000 clones, 85% to 90% of which are singletons. In total, the top ten clones hold 0.5% to 0.6% of the sample. The material was CD4+ T cells from peripheral blood mononuclear cells, obtained in the first trimester of pregnancy. All receptors derive from a female donor with multiple sclerosis, enrolled in a pregnancy study.

The chain combines TRBV7-2 with TRBJ1-6; 9 bases align to TRBD1. The junction had 6 bases not matched to a gene; V was cut back by 1 base and J by 8 bases. The CDR3 extends over 16 amino acids. The germline CDR1 and CDR2 sequences are SGHTA and FQGNSA. The CDR3 nucleotides read TGTGCCAGCAGCTTAGACTTTACAGGGGGCTATTCACCCCTCCACTTT. Amino acid sequence: CASSLDFTGGYSPLHF.

The chain is built from TRBV27 and TRBJ1-5; 7 bases align to TRBD1. The CDR3 loop spans 13 amino acids. The V and J ends lost 5 bases and 7 bases, in that order; junction bases with no gene match: 5. Germline V gene lookup returns CDR1 MNHEY and CDR2 SMNVEV (reference sequence). CDR3 nucleotides: TGTGCCAGCAGTCACAGGGGCCAACAGCCCCAGCATTTT. Translated, it gives CASSHRGQQPQHF.

This rearrangement joins TRBV29-1 to TRBJ2-1, with TRBD2 matching 11 bases. Trimming cost V 7 bases and J 5 bases; bases outside gene matches: 10. Germline assignment: CDR1 SQVTM and CDR2 ANQGSEA. The CDR3 has 15 residues. The CDR3 bases are TGCAGCGCACGCTTCCGACTAGCGGGAAACAATGAGCAGTTCTTC. It encodes CSARFRLAGNNEQFF.

The CDR3 sequence is CASSYRSEQYF. CDR3 sequence (DNA): TGTGCCAGCAGCTACAGGTCCGAGCAGTACTTC. The rearrangement joins TRBV11-3 to TRBJ2-7, with TRBD1 as a possible D gene (5 bases). CDR1 is SGHNT and CDR2 is YENEEA in the germline V gene. Trimming removed 4 bases at V and 6 bases at J, with 7 bases between. The CDR3 consists of 11 residues.

As DNA, the CDR3 is TGTGCCAGCAGCAAAGAGCGTACCGGGTTTCCCTACGAGCAGTACTTC. This translates into CASSKERTGFPYEQYF. The chain links TRBV21-1 to TRBJ2-7; TRBD2 is taken as the D call from the table, unchecked against the DNA. TRBV21-1 is classified as a pseudogene. The CDR3 is made up of 16 amino acids.

As DNA, the CDR3 is TGTGCCAGCAGCGGAGAGACAGGGATAGTTGAAAAACTGTTTTTT. Translated, it gives CASSGETGIVEKLFF. This rearrangement joins TRBV5-4 to TRBJ1-4; TRBD1 matches 7 bases. CDR3 length: 15 amino acids. V lost 4 bases to trimming and J lost 7 bases; unmatched junction nucleotides: 10. The germline V gene has CDR1 SGHNT and CDR2 YYREEE (reference sequence).

The V gene is TRBV18, the J gene TRBJ2-2, with 7 bases that match TRBD1. The CDR3 loop spans 16 amino acids. Germline-derived CDR1 and CDR2 are KGHSH and LQKENI. Trimming took 6 bases from V and 1 from J; bases not matched to a gene: 8. CDR3 loop: CASSPPGQRNTGELFF. The CDR3 region has the DNA TGTGCCAGCTCGCCCCCGGGACAGAGGAACACCGGGGAGCTGTTTTTT. The variable domain in full, with the rest retrieved from reference TRBV18 and TRBJ2-2, is NAGVMQNPRHLVRRRGQEARLRCSPMKGHSHVYWYRQLPEEGLKFMVYLQKENIIDESGMPKERFSAEFPKEGPSILRIQQVVRGDSAAYFCASSPPGQRNTGELFFGEGSRLTVL.

This clone was found a few times. The chain carries TRBV5-4 and TRBJ2-7, with 14 bases that match TRBD2. The CDR3 loop spans 16 amino acids. Trimming at V came to 4 bases and at J to 5 bases, leaving 8 bases not matched to a gene. The germline CDR1 and CDR2 sequences are SGHNT and YYREEE (reference sequence). CDR3 nucleotides: TGTGCCAGCAGCGTGGGACTAGCGGGAGTTCGTCACGAGCAGTACTTC. Translation: CASSVGLAGVRHEQYF.

The chain carries TRBV9 and TRBJ2-2, with D hard to call. Trimming stripped 4 bases from V and 7 bases from J, with 11 bases between. Per germline, CDR1 SGDLS and CDR2 YYNGEE. The CDR3 spans 13 residues. DNA for the CDR3: TGTGCCAGCAGCCGCCTAAGTGGCGGGGAGCTGTTTTTT. Its protein is CASSRLSGGELFF.

The V call is TRBV9, the J call TRBJ1-2; 7 bases map to TRBD1. V trimming: 4 bases; J trimming: 2 bases; junction bases outside the gene matches: 8. This CDR3 has 15 residues. From germline, CDR1 is SGDLS and CDR2 YYNGEE. CDR3 loop: CASSPTPTGNYGYTF. The CDR3 bases are TGTGCCAGCAGCCCAACCCCGACAGGGAACTATGGCTACACCTTC. The entire variable domain, with the rest obtained from reference TRBV9 and TRBJ1-2, is as follows: DSGVTQTPKHLITATGQRVTLRCSPRSGDLSVYWYQQSLDQGLQFLIQYYNGEERAKGNILERFSAQQFPDLHSELNLSSLELGDSALYFCASSPTPTGNYGYTFGSGTRLTVV.

The rearrangement uses TRBV5-1 and TRBJ2-7, with TRBD2 matching 7 bases. J lost 0 bases, V lost 0 bases, and 3 bases had no gene match. Germline CDR1 and CDR2: SGHRS and YFSETQ. CDR3 length: 15 residues. For the CDR3, the DNA is TGCGCCAGCAGCTTGGGTGGCGGGAGCTCCTACGAGCAGTACTTC. It codes for CASSLGGGSSYEQYF.

The gene calls are TRBV19 and TRBJ2-5; TRBD2 matches 10 bases. V lost 1 base, J lost 2 bases, and 4 bases stayed unmatched. The germline V gene encodes CDR1 LNHDA and CDR2 SQIVND (reference sequence). The CDR3 runs to 16 residues. In DNA form, the CDR3 reads TGTGCCAGTAGTATAGCTAGCGGGGGCCGACAAGAGACCCAGTACTTC. This encodes CASSIASGGRQETQYF.

As regards this clone: Other DNA sequences in this specimen translate into the identical CDR3. The gene calls are TRBV15 and TRBJ2-1; the match to TRBD2 covers 7 bases. V shed 1 base, J shed 0 bases, and the junction held 0 bases outside the gene matches. Germline assignment: CDR1 LNHNV and CDR2 YYDKDF (reference sequence). This CDR3 contains 15 residues. CDR3 sequence (DNA): TGTGCCACCAGCAGAGGCGGGAGCTCCTACAATGAGCAGTTCTTC. Amino acid sequence: CATSRGGSSYNEQFF.

This clone was picked up one time. This sequence joins TRBV28 and TRBJ2-5; weak D call: TRBD2 (6 bases). Between the trimmed V and J ends, which lost 3 bases and 7 bases, there was a span of 15 bases. CDR1 and CDR2 (germline): MDHEN, SYDVKM. The CDR3 covers 14 residues. The CDR3 protein is CASSFISGVGTQYF. The CDR3, as DNA: TGTGCCAGCAGTTTTATTTCGGGAGTAGGGACCCAGTACTTC.

This clone was counted only a few times. The chain combines TRBV9 with TRBJ1-1; 9 bases align to TRBD1. This CDR3 region has 15 residues. Germline lookup yields CDR1 SGDLS and CDR2 YYNGEE. V dropped 2 bases and J dropped 2; count of bases not matched to a gene: 4. The DNA of the CDR3 is TGTGCCAGCAGCGTGGGGACAGGGACCAACACTGAAGCTTTCTTT. Protein sequence: CASSVGTGTNTEAFF.

The rearrangement uses TRBV6-1 and TRBJ1-1, with 7 bases matching TRBD1. CDR3 length equals 13 residues. CDR1 MNHNS and CDR2 SASEGT come from the germline V gene. The trim removed 4 bases at V and 3 bases at J, leaving 2 bases unmatched. CDR3 sequence reads: CASSATGDTEAFF. Here the CDR3 DNA reads TGTGCCAGCAGTGCCACAGGGGACACTGAAGCTTTCTTT.

The CDR3 sequence: CAISGRQGSTEAFF. CDR3 sequence (DNA): TGTGCCATCAGCGGAAGACAGGGGAGTACTGAAGCTTTCTTT. The gene calls are TRBV10-3 and TRBJ1-1, with 8 bases matching TRBD1. After removal of 6 bases from V and 5 bases from J, the junction contained 8 bases not matched to a gene. This CDR3 region has 14 residues. From germline, CDR1 is ENHRY and CDR2 SYGVKD.

CDR3 in amino acids: CASSYSRQAVTEAFF. CDR3 bases: TGTGCCAGCAGTTACTCGAGACAGGCGGTCACTGAAGCTTTCTTT. This chain connects TRBV6-5 to TRBJ1-1; perhaps TRBD1 as D (6 bases). This CDR3 spans 15 amino acids. Germline loops: CDR1 MNHEY, CDR2 SVGAGI. Trimming pared 0 bases from V and 4 bases from J, leaving 12 bases between.

The chain links TRBV11-2 to TRBJ2-7; 14 bases fit TRBD2. Losses at the gene ends were 3 bases for V and 0 bases for J; bases not matched to a gene: 7. This CDR3 region has 18 residues. CDR1 is SGHAT, CDR2 FQNNGV, per germline. The chain's CDR3 is CASSFWTSGGSFSYEQYF. The CDR3 nucleotides are TGTGCCAGCAGCTTTTGGACTAGCGGGGGGTCGTTCTCCTACGAGCAGTACTTC.

The chain has TRBV29-1 and TRBJ2-7; D remains unclear. V lost 5 bases and J lost 2, with 10 bases in between. From germline, CDR1 is SQVTM and CDR2 ANQGSEA. CDR3 length: 12 residues. The DNA for the CDR3 is TGCAGCGTTATGTACAGTACCTACGAGCAGTACTTC. This codes for CSVMYSTYEQYF.

This chain uses TRBV7-3 with TRBJ2-2, with 10 bases matching TRBD2. With 5 bases clipped from V and 8 bases from J, the junction kept 14 bases outside the gene matches. This CDR3 contains 17 residues. The germline V gene has CDR1 SGHTA and CDR2 FQGTGA. DNA for the CDR3: TGTGCCAGCAGCCCCTCCCTGGGGCTAGCGGGAGTAGGGGAGCTGTTTTTT. Protein: CASSPSLGLAGVGELFF.